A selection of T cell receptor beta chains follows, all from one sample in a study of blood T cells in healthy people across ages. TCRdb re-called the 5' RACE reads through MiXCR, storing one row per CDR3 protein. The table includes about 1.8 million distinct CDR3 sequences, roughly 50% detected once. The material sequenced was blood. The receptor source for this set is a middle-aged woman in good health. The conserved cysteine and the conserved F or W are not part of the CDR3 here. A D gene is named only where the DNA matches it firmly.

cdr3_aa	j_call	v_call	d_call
ASLGANGYT	TRBJ1-2	TRBV4-3	NA
ASTWDREDYEQY	NA	TRBV12-3/TRBV12-4	TRBD1
ASSVGYNEKLF	TRBJ1-4	TRBV28	NA
ASSLVGGGALETQY	NA	TRBV7-2	TRBD2
ASSFHTENGYT	TRBJ1-2	TRBV7-3	NA
ASRQSTGVNEKLF	TRBJ1-4	TRBV6-2/TRBV6-3	NA
SAKGAGGSYEQY	TRBJ2-7	TRBV20-1	NA
ASGEAGSSETQY	TRBJ2-5	TRBV28	NA
ASSQTIQGGYGYT	TRBJ1-2	TRBV4-3	TRBD1
ASSQRRGARRQY	TRBJ2-7	TRBV14	NA
ASTTGSGYT	TRBJ1-2	TRBV6-5	NA
ASNLAWTDTQY	TRBJ2-3	TRBV7-9	NA
AISESTSGNEQF	TRBJ2-1	TRBV10-3	TRBD2
ASSLSSGAIYEQY	TRBJ2-7	TRBV27	TRBD2
ASSYTAGQGLSYEQY	TRBJ2-7	TRBV6-2/TRBV6-3	TRBD1
ASSQERWDAGANVLT	TRBJ2-6	TRBV3-1	NA
ASSPQADRGRRGYT	TRBJ1-2	TRBV27	TRBD1
ASSRRGGEAPEAF	TRBJ1-1	TRBV13	NA
SARVASGFSYEQY	TRBJ2-7	TRBV20-1	TRBD2
SARGGGDRGWNSPLH	TRBJ1-6	TRBV20-1	TRBD1
ATSREARAENIQY	TRBJ2-4	TRBV15	NA
ASSYSGTGSTDTQY	TRBJ2-3	TRBV6-5	NA
ASSLDQQQETQY	TRBJ2-5	TRBV7-9	NA
ASTVGRNYGYT	TRBJ1-2	TRBV28	NA
ASSQGSMGNQPQH	TRBJ1-5	TRBV4-2	NA
SVRDRGSSGANVLT	TRBJ2-6	TRBV29-1	TRBD1
ASYPGGPYEQY	TRBJ2-7	TRBV28	TRBD2
ASSDGTTYNEQF	TRBJ2-1	TRBV9	NA